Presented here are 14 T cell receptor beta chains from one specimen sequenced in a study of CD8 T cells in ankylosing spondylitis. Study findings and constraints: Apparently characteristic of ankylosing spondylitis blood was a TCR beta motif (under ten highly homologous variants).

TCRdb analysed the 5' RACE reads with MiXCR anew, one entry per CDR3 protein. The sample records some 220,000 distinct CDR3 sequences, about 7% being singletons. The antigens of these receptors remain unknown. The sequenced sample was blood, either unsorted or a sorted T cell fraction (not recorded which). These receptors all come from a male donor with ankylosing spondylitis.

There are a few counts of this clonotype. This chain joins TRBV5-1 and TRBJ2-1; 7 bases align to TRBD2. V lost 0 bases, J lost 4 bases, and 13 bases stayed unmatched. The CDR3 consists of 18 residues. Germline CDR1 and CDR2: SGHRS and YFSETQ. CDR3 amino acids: CASSLGPGEGLRYNEQFF. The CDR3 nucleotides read TGCGCCAGCAGCTTGGGGCCCGGGGAGGGGCTGAGGTACAATGAGCAGTTCTTC.

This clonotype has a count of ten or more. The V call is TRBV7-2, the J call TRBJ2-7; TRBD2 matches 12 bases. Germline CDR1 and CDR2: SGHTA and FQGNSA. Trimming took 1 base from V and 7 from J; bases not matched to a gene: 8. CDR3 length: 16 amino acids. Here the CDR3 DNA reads TGTGCCAGCAGCTTAGGGTCTAGCGGGGGGGCGCGAGAGCAGTACTTC. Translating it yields CASSLGSSGGAREQYF. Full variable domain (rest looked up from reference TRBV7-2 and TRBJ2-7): GAGVSQSPSNKVTEKGKDVELRCDPISGHTALYWYRQSLGQGLEFLIYFQGNSAPDKSGLPSDRFSAERTGGSVSTLTIQRTQQEDSAVYLCASSLGSSGGAREQYFGPGTRLTVT.

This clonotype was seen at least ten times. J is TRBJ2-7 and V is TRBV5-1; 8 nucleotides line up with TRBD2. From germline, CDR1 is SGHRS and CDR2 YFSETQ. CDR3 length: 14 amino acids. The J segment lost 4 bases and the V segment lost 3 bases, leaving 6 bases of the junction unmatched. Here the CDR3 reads CASSYTSGDYEQYF. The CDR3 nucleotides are TGCGCCAGCAGCTATACTAGCGGAGATTACGAGCAGTACTTC. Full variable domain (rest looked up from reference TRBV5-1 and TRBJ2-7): KAGVTQTPRYLIKTRGQQVTLSCSPISGHRSVSWYQQTPGQGLQFLFEYFSETQRNKGNFPGRFSGRQFSNSRSEMNVSTLELGDSALYLCASSYTSGDYEQYFGPGTRLTVT.

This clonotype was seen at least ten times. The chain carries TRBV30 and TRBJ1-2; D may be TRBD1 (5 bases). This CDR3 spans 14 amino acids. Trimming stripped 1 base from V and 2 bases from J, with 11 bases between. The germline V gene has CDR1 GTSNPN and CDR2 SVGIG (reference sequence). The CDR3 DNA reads TGTGCCTGGAGTGATATAGGGGCGAACTATGGCTACACCTTC. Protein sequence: CAWSDIGANYGYTF.

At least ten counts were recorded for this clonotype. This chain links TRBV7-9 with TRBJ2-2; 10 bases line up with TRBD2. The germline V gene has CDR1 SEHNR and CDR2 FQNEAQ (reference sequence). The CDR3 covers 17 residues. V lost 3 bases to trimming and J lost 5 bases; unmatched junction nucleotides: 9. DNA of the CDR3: TGTGCCAGCAGCTTGCCTCCGGGACTAGCGCAGACCGGGGAGCTGTTTTTT. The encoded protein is CASSLPPGLAQTGELFF.

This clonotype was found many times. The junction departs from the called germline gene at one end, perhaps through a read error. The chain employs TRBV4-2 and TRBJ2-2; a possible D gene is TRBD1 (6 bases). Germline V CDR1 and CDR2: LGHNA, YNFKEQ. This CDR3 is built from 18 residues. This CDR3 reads CASSQGHPGTMNTGELFF. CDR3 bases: TGTGCCAGCAGTCAAGGCCACCCTGGGACAATGAACACCGGGGAGCTGTTTTTT.

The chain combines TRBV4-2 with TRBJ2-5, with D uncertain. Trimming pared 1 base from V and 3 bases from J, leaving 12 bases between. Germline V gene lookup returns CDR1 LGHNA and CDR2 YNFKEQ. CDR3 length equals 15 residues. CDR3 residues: CASSQVPDSKETQYF. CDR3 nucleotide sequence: TGTGCCAGCAGCCAAGTCCCTGACTCCAAAGAGACCCAGTACTTC.

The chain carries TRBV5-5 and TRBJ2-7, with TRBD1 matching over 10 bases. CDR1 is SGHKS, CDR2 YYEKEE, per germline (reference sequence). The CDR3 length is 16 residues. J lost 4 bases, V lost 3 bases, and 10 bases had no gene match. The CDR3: CASSSSARDRGYEQYF. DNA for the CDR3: TGTGCCAGCAGCTCCTCCGCACGGGACAGGGGTTACGAGCAGTACTTC.

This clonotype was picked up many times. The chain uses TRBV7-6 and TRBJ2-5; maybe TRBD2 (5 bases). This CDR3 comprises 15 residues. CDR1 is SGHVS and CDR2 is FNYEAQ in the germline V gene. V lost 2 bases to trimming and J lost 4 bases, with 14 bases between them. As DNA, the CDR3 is TGTGCCAGCAGCTTATGGCGGGCTCTGGGAGAGACCCAGTACTTC. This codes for CASSLWRALGETQYF.

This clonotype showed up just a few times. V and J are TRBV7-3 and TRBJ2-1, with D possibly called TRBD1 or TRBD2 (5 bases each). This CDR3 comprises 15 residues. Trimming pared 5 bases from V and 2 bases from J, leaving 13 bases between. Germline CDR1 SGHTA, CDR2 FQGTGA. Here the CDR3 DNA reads TGTGCCAGCAGCATTGTCCGGGGACCCTACAATGAGCAGTTCTTC. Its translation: CASSIVRGPYNEQFF.

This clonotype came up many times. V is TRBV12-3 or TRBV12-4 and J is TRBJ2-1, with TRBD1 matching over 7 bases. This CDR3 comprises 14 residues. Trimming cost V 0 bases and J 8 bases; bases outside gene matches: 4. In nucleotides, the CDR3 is TGTGCCAGCAGTTTAGCAGGGGGCTCCGATGAGCAGTTCTTC. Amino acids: CASSLAGGSDEQFF.

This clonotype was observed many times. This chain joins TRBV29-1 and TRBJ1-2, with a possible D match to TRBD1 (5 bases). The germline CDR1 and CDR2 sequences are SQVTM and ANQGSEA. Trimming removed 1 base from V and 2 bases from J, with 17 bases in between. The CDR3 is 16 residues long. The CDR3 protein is CSVEAAGSHHNYGYTF. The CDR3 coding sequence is TGCAGCGTTGAAGCAGCAGGGTCCCACCACAACTATGGCTACACCTTC.

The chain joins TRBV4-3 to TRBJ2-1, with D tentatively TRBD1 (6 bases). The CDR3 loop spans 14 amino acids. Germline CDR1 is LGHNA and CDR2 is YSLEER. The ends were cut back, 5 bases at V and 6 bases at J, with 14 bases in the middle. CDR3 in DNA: TGCGCCAGCAGCACCCGGACAGTTACCAATGAGCAGTTCTTC. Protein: CASSTRTVTNEQFF.

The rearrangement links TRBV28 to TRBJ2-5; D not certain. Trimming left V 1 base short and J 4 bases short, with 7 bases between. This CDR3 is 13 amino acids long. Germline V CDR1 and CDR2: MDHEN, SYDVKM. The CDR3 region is CASSLSLRETQYF. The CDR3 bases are TGTGCCAGCAGTTTATCTTTACGAGAGACCCAGTACTTC. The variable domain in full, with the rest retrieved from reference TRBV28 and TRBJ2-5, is DVKVTQSSRYLVKRTGEKVFLECVQDMDHENMFWYRQDPGLGLRLIYFSYDVKMKEKGDIPEGYSVSREKKERFSLILESASTNQTSMYLCASSLSLRETQYFGPGTRLLVL.